This T cell receptor beta chain was identified in a study of beta chain features in type 1 diabetes. Points from the study as a whole: Moderate but significant shortening of TCRB CDR3s was recorded in all four CD4+ subsets from Type 1 diabetes patients.

Details on this clone: Antigen specificity is unknown.

V lost 4 bases, J lost 3 bases, and 6 bases stayed unmatched. The CDR3 is 15 amino acids. Germline CDR1 reads SQVTM; CDR2 reads ANQGSEA. A heparinised blood draw that averaged about 116 mL was obtained once from each donor. cDNA synthesis used the whole RNA isolate, giving expressed TCRB sequences. Clones were sequenced by immunoSEQ multiplex PCR, and TCRdb holds only the in-frame ones, with some missing. The table has about 170,000 clones, around 8% seen once. The sequence came from a woman aged 40 to 50 with type 1 diabetes. What was sequenced was central memory CD4+ T cells from blood. The chain carries TRBV29-1 and TRBJ1-1; 12 bases line up with TRBD1. This CDR3 is CSVAPGQGAYTEAFF. For the CDR3, the DNA is TGCAGCGTTGCTCCGGGACAGGGGGCATACACTGAAGCTTTCTTT.